Below, 9 T cell receptor beta chains from the same sample are listed, as sequenced in a study of spatial heterogeneity in lung cancer. TCRdb re-derived calls from the 5' RACE reads in MiXCR, one entry per CDR3 protein. The table has about 11,000 distinct CDR3 sequences, about 9.5% seen once; the top ten hold roughly a third. Time point: blood at routine non-recurrence follow-up after resection. Sequenced here: PBMCs, sampled at follow-up. The receptors were sampled from a female donor with early-stage non-small cell lung cancer.

Sample share makes this clonotype medium-sized. As DNA, the CDR3 is TGCAGTGCTAGAGTGATCGGACAGGGGGCCACAGATACGCAGTATTTT. Its protein is CSARVIGQGATDTQYF. The chain joins TRBV20-1 to TRBJ2-3, with 11 bases lining up with TRBD1. Germline V CDR1 and CDR2: DFQATT, SNEGSKA (reference sequence). Losses at the gene ends were 1 base for V and 2 bases for J; bases not matched to a gene: 5. This CDR3 region has 16 residues.

The chain carries TRBV6-2 or TRBV6-3 and TRBJ2-3; tentative D call: TRBD1 (6 bases). The CDR3 covers 16 residues. The germline CDR1 and CDR2 sequences are MNHEY and SVGEGT. Trimming cost V 2 bases and J 2 bases, with 14 bases left between them. The CDR3 protein is CASSYISRQDTDTQYF. CDR3 sequence (DNA): TGTGCCAGCAGTTACATCTCCCGACAGGACACAGATACGCAGTATTTT.

This clonotype is termed medium-sized (0.01 to 0.1%). The chain links TRBV7-6 to TRBJ2-1; TRBD2 aligns across 15 bases. V lost 5 bases and J lost 5; bases outside the gene matches: 10. CDR1 is SGHVS and CDR2 is FNYEAQ in the germline V gene. The CDR3 totals 18 residues. CDR3 region: CASSELRTSGRAHNEQFF. The CDR3 DNA is TGTGCCAGCAGCGAACTTAGGACTAGCGGGAGGGCCCACAATGAGCAGTTCTTC.

This clonotype has ten or more counts. V and J are TRBV7-2 and TRBJ2-1; TRBD2 is a possible D gene (6 bases). The germline V gene has CDR1 SGHTA and CDR2 FQGNSA. The CDR3 totals 14 residues. V shed 6 bases and J shed 6 bases, with 15 bases lying between them. This chain's CDR3 is CASRSVGGSNEQFF. For the CDR3, the DNA is TGTGCCAGCAGATCAGTCGGGGGATCCAATGAGCAGTTCTTC.

This clonotype was found many times. The chain carries TRBV2 and TRBJ2-2; D unresolved. Germline V gives CDR1 SNHLY, CDR2 FYNNEI. Trimming removed 6 bases from V and 1 base from J, with 3 bases in between. The CDR3 covers 12 residues. The CDR3 coding sequence is TGTGCCAGCAGAAGGAACACCGGGGAGCTGTTTTTT. Translating gives CASRRNTGELFF.

This rearrangement joins TRBV7-2 to TRBJ2-6; maybe TRBD2 (6 bases). Trimming cost V 5 bases and J 4 bases, with 33 bases left between them. The CDR3 consists of 22 residues. Germline lookup yields CDR1 SGHTA and CDR2 FQGNSA. CDR3 amino acids: CASSHLPPGPSVLERGANVLTF. CDR3 nucleotides: TGTGCCAGCAGCCACCTCCCCCCCGGTCCTAGCGTCCTTGAAAGGGGGGCCAACGTCCTGACTTTC.

This clonotype was observed a handful of times. CDR3 loop: CASIWGQYTGELFF. In nucleotides, the CDR3 is TGTGCCAGCATCTGGGGACAATACACCGGGGAGCTGTTTTTT. The V call is TRBV28, the J call TRBJ2-2; a weak D match, TRBD1 (6 bases). The CDR3 extends over 14 amino acids. The germline CDR1 and CDR2 sequences are MDHEN and SYDVKM. V was pared by 7 bases and J by 3 bases, with 12 bases between.

This clonotype was found many times. V is TRBV7-3 and J is TRBJ2-2; D not resolved. The CDR3 spans 12 residues. Germline CDR1 and CDR2: SGHTA and FQGTGA. V was shortened by 4 bases and J by 5 bases, with 5 bases between the two germline ends. The CDR3 loop reads CASSSLTGELFF. As DNA, the CDR3 is TGTGCCAGCAGCTCCCTAACCGGGGAGCTGTTTTTT.

About this clonotype: Being one base from a much bigger clone, this may be a read error. The genes are TRBV10-3 and TRBJ2-7, with D hard to call. Germline assignment: CDR1 ENHRY and CDR2 SYGVKD. The CDR3 runs to 15 residues. This CDR3 is CVISVPVGLSYEQYV. The CDR3 DNA is TGTGTCATCAGTGTCCCCGTAGGCCTCTCCTACGAGCAGTACGTC.